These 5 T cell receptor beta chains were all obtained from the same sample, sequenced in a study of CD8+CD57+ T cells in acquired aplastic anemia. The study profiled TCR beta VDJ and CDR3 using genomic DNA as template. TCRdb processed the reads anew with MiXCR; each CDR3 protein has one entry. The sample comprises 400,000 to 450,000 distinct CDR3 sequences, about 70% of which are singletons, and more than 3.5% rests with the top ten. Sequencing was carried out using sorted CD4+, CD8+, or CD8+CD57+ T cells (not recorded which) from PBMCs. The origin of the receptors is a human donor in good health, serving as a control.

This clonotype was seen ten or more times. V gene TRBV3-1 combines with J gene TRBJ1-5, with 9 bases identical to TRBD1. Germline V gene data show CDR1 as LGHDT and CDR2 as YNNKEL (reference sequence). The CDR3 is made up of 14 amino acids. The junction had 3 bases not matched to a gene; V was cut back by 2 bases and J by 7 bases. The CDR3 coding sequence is TGTGCCAGCAGCCAACAGACAGGGGGACAGCCCCAGCATTTT. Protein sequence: CASSQQTGGQPQHF.

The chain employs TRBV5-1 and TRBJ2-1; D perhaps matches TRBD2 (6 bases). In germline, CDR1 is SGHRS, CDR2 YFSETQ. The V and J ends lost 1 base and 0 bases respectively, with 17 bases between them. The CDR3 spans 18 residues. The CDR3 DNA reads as TGCGCCAGCAGCTTGAGGCTAGCGTCCACCAGCTCCTACAATGAGCAGTTCTTC. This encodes CASSLRLASTSSYNEQFF.

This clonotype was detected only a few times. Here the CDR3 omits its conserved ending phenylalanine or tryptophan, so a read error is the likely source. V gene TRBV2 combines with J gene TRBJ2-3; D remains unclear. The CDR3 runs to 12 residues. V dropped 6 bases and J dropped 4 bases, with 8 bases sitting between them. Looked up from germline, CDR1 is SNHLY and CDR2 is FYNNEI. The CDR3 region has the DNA TGTGCCAGCAGGGATCCAGCAGATACGCAGTATTTG. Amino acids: CASRDPADTQYL.

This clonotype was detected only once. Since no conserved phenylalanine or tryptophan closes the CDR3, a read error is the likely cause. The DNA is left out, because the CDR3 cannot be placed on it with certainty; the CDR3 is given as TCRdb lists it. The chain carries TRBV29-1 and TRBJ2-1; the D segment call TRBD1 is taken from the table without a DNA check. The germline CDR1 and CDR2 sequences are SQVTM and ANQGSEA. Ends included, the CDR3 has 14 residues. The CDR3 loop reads CSVARTEANNEQLL.

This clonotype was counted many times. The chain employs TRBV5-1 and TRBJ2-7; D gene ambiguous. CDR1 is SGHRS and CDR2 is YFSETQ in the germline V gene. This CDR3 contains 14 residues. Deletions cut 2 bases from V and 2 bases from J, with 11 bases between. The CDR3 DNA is TGCGCCAGCAGCTTACCCGGACGGGCCTACGAGCAGTACTTC. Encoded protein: CASSLPGRAYEQYF.